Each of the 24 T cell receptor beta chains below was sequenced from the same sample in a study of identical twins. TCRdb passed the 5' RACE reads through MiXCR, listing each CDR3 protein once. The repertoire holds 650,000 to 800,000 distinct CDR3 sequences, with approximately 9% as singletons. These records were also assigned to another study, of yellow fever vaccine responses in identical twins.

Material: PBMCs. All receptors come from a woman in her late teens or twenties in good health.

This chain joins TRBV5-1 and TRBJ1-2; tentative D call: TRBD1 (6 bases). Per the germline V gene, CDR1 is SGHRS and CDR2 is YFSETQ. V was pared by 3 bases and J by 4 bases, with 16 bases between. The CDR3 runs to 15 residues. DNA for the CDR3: TGCGCCAGCAGCTCTTCGACAGGAACCCTCTATGGCTACACCTTC. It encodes CASSSSTGTLYGYTF.

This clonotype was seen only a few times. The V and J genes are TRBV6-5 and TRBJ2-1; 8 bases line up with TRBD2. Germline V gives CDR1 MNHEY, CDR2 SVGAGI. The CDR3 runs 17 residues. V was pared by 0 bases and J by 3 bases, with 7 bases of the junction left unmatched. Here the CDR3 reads CASSYSGRGGVYNEQFF. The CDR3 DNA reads TGTGCCAGCAGTTACTCGGGTCGGGGGGGCGTCTACAATGAGCAGTTCTTC.

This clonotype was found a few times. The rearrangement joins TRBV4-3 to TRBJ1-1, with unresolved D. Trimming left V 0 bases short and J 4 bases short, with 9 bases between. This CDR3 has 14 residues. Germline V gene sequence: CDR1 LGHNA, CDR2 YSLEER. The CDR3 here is CASSQDWRRTEAFF. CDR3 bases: TGCGCCAGCAGCCAAGATTGGAGGCGCACTGAAGCTTTCTTT.

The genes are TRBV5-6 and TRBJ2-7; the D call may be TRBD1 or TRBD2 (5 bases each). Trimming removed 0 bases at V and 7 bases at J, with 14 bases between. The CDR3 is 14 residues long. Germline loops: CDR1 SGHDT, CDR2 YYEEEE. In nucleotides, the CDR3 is TGTGCCAGCAGCTTGGTAGAGGAAGAGGGGGAGCAGTACTTC. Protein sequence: CASSLVEEEGEQYF.

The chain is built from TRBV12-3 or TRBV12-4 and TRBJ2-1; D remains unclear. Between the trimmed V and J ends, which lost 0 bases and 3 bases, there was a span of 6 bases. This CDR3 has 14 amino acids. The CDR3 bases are TGTGCCAGCAGTTTAGCGGGAATCTACAATGAGCAGTTCTTC. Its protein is CASSLAGIYNEQFF.

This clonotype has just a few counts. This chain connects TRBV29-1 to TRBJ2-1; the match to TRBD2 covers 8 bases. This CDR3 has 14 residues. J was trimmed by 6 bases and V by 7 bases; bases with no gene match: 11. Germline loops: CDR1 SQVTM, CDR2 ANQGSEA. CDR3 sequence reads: CSAQGGTRGNEQFF. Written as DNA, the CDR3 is TGCAGCGCCCAAGGAGGGACTAGGGGCAATGAGCAGTTCTTC.

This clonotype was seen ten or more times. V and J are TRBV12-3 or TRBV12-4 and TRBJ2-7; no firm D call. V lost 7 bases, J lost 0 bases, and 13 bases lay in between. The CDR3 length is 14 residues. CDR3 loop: CASNVAGNSYEQYF. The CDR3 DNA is TGTGCCAGCAACGTGGCAGGTAACTCCTACGAGCAGTACTTC.

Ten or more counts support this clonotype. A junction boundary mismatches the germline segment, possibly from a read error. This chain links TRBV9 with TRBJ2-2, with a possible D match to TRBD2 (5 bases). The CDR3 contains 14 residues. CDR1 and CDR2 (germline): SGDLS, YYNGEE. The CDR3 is CASSGRVNTGELFF. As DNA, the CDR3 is TGCGCCAGCAGCGGTCGGGTAAACACCGGGGAGCTGTTTTTT.

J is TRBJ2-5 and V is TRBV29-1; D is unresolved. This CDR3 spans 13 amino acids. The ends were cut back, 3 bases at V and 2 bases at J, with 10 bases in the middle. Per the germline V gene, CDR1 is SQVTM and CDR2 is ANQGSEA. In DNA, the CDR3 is TGCAGCGTTGATATCGGGCAGCAAGAGACCCAGTACTTC. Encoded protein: CSVDIGQQETQYF. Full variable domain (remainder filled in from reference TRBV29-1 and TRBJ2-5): SAVISQKPSRDICQRGTSLTIQCQVDSQVTMMFWYRQQPGQSLTLIATANQGSEATYESGFVIDKFPISRPNLTFSTLTVSNMSPEDSSIYLCSVDIGQQETQYFGPGTRLLVL.

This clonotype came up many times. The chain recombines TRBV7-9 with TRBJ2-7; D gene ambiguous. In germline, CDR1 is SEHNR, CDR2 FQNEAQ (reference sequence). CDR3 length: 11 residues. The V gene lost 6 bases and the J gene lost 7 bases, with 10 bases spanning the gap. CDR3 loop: CASSPSLEQYF. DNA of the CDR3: TGTGCCAGCAGTCCGTCCTTGGAGCAGTACTTC.

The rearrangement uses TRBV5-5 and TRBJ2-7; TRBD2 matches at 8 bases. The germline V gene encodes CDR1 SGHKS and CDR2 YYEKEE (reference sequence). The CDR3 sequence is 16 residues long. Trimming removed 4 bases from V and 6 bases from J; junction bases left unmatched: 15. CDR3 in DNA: TGTGCCAGCAGCGCTACTCGGGCGGGAGGAGGACCCGAGCAGTACTTC. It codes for CASSATRAGGGPEQYF.

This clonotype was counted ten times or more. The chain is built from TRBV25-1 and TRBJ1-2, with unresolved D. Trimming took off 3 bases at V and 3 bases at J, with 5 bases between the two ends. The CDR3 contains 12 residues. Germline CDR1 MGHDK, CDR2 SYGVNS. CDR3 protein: CASSDLDYGYTF. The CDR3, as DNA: TGTGCCAGCAGTGACCTGGACTATGGCTACACCTTC.

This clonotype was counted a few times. CDR3 nucleotide sequence: TGTGCCAGCAGCGTAGCCGTGGGGGGGGATTACGAGCAGTACTTC. This sequence encodes CASSVAVGGDYEQYF. V gene TRBV9 combines with J gene TRBJ2-7; 7 positions match TRBD2. The CDR3 contains 15 residues. Per germline, CDR1 SGDLS and CDR2 YYNGEE. After removal of 0 bases from V and 4 bases from J, the junction contained 7 bases not matched to a gene.

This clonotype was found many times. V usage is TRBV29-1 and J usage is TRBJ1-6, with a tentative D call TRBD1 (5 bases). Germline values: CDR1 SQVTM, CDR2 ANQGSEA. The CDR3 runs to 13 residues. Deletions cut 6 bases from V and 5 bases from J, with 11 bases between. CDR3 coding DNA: TGCAGCGTGGGGACCGGTAATAATTCACCCCTCCACTTT. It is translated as CSVGTGNNSPLHF.

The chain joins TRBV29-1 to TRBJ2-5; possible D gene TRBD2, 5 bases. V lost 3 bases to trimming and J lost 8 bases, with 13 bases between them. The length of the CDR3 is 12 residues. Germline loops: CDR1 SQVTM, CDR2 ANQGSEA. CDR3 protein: CSVEKDSGTQYF. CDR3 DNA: TGCAGCGTTGAGAAGGATTCGGGAACCCAGTACTTC.

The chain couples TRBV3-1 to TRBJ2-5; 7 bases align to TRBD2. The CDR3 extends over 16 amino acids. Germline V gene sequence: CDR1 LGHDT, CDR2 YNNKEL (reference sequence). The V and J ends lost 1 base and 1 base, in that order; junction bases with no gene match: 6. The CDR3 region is CASSQVWGGVQETQYF. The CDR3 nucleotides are TGTGCCAGCAGCCAAGTGTGGGGGGGGGTCCAAGAGACCCAGTACTTC.

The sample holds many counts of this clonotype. The CDR3 nucleotides are TGCGCCAGCAGCCAAATAGGGTCTGAAGATACGCAGTATTTT. Translation: CASSQIGSEDTQYF. This sequence joins TRBV4-3 and TRBJ2-3; D ambiguous. Germline assignment: CDR1 LGHNA and CDR2 YSLEER. There are 14 residues in the CDR3. Trimming removed 2 bases from V and 5 bases from J, with 11 bases in between.

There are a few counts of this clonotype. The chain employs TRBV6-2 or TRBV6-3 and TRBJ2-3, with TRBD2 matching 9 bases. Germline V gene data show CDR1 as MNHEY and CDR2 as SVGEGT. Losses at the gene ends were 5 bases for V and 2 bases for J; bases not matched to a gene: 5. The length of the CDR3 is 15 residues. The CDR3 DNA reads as TGTGCCAGCAGTCGTAGCGGGAGTCTCACAGATACGCAGTATTTT. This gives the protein CASSRSGSLTDTQYF.

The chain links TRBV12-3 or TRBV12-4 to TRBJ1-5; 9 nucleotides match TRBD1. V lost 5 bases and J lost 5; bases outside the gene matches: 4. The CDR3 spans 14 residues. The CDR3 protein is CASSRRDRDQPQHF. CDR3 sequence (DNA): TGTGCCAGCAGTCGCCGGGACAGGGATCAGCCCCAGCATTTT.

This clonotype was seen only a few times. The DNA for the CDR3 is TGCGCCAGCAGCTTGGGACTGGGACAGGGTAGGAACGAGCAGTACTTC. Translated, it gives CASSLGLGQGRNEQYF. V usage is TRBV5-1 and J usage is TRBJ2-7; 9 bases match TRBD1. This CDR3 has 16 amino acids. V trimming: 0 bases; J trimming: 5 bases; junction bases outside the gene matches: 9. Germline assignment: CDR1 SGHRS and CDR2 YFSETQ.

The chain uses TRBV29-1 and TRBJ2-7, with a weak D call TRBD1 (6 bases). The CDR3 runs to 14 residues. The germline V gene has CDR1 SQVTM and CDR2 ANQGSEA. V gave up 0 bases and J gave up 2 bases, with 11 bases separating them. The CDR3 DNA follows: TGCAGCGTTGAAGAAGCGAACAGGGCCTACGAGCAGTACTTC. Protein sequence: CSVEEANRAYEQYF.

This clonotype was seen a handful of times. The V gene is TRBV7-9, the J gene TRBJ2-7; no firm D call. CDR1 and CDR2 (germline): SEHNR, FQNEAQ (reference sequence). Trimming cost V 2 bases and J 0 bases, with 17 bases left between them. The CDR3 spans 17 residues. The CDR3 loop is CASSLTTVPISSYEQYF. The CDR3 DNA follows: TGTGCCAGCAGCTTAACTACGGTGCCTATCAGCTCCTACGAGCAGTACTTC.

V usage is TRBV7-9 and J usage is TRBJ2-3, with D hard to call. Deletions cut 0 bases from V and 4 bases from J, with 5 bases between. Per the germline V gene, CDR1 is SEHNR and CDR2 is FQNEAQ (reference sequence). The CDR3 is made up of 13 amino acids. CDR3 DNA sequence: TGTGCCAGCAGCTTAGCTGTAGCAGATACGCAGTATTTT. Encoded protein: CASSLAVADTQYF.

In DNA form, the CDR3 reads TGTGCCACACAGGGCCAGAATTCACCCCTCCACTTT. It encodes CATQGQNSPLHF. V gene TRBV6-1 combines with J gene TRBJ1-6; weak D call: TRBD1 (6 bases). CDR1 is MNHNS and CDR2 is SASEGT in the germline V gene. The CDR3 covers 12 residues. V dropped 10 bases and J dropped 7 bases, with 11 bases sitting between them.